These 11 T cell receptor beta chains were sequenced from one sample in a study of CD8+CD57+ T cells in acquired aplastic anemia. Investigators profiled TCR beta VDJ and CDR3 from genomic DNA template. MiXCR was run by TCRdb on the reads, yielding one entry per CDR3 protein. The repertoire includes hundreds of thousands of distinct CDR3 sequences, less than 35% of them detected once, and less than 0.85% sits in the top ten. In patients chosen for sequencing, flow cytometry had shown CD8+CD57+ cell expansion. Sequences were obtained from sorted CD4+, CD8+, or CD8+CD57+ T cells (not recorded which) from PBMCs. Every receptor here comes from a human donor with aplastic anemia.

The chain carries TRBV4-1 and TRBJ2-7; the D gene is possibly TRBD1 (5 bases). V was clipped by 1 base and J by 0 bases, with 13 bases between them. The CDR3 runs 16 residues. Germline CDR1 MGHRA, CDR2 YSYEKL. In nucleotides, the CDR3 is TGCGCCAGCAGCCAAGCCCCCTCAGGGTACTCCTACGAGCAGTACTTC. It codes for CASSQAPSGYSYEQYF.

In its sample, this clonotype was seen a few times. The chain employs TRBV14 and TRBJ2-7; maybe TRBD1 (6 bases). The CDR3 consists of 14 residues. The V end lost 6 bases, the J end lost 1 base, and 13 bases lay between the germline ends. CDR1 and CDR2 (germline): SGHDN, FVKESK. CDR3: CASRGTGTSYEQYF. CDR3 nucleotides: TGTGCCAGCAGGGGAACCGGGACATCCTACGAGCAGTACTTC.

This clonotype was recorded at least ten times. The rearrangement links TRBV20-1 to TRBJ2-7; D is unresolved. Germline assignment: CDR1 DFQATT and CDR2 SNEGSKA (reference sequence). Between the trimmed V and J ends, which lost 3 bases and 3 bases, there was a span of 9 bases. The length of the CDR3 is 12 residues. The CDR3 DNA follows: TGCAGTGCTAGCCGCGGCAGCTACGAGCAGTACTTC. Protein sequence: CSASRGSYEQYF.

The chain links TRBV19 to TRBJ1-1; D uncertain. Deletions cut 1 base from V and 5 bases from J, with 17 bases between. Germline V CDR1 and CDR2: LNHDA, SQIVND (reference sequence). The CDR3 has 16 amino acids. This CDR3 is CASSIVGGRSRTEAFF. CDR3 bases: TGTGCCAGTAGTATAGTGGGCGGCCGGTCGAGGACTGAAGCTTTCTTT.

This clonotype was recorded at least ten times. This chain joins TRBV7-9 and TRBJ1-3, with D perhaps TRBD1 (5 bases). The CDR3 extends over 14 amino acids. V lost 6 bases and J 3 bases, leaving 12 bases between the germline ends. CDR1 and CDR2 (germline): SEHNR, FQNEAQ (reference sequence). CDR3 coding DNA: TGTGCCAGCAGTTCCGGGACGCGTGGAAACACCATATATTTT. Translating gives CASSSGTRGNTIYF.

This clonotype was detected only a few times. The CDR3 is CASSPPGTRSYEQYF. The CDR3 coding sequence is TGTGCCAGCAGTCCCCCTGGAACACGTTCCTACGAGCAGTACTTC. This chain uses TRBV2 with TRBJ2-7, with unresolved D. CDR1 and CDR2 from the germline V gene are SNHLY and FYNNEI. The germline V and J ends were trimmed by 5 bases and 1 base, with 15 bases remaining between them. The CDR3 loop spans 15 amino acids.

A note on this clonotype: This is likely a read error, given that the CDR3 carries no conserved phenylalanine or tryptophan at its end. This chain uses TRBV12-3 or TRBV12-4 with TRBJ1-1; unclear D gene. V lost 6 bases, J lost 5 bases, and 7 bases lay in between. The CDR3 runs 11 residues. The CDR3 protein is CASSFRTEAFS. For the CDR3, the DNA is TGTGCCAGCAGCTTTAGAACTGAAGCTTTCTCT.

The rearrangement links TRBV20-1 to TRBJ1-6, with 7 nucleotides matching TRBD1. The CDR3 extends over 14 amino acids. Germline trimming cut 5 bases from V and 8 bases from J; bases unmatched to any gene: 9. From germline, CDR1 is DFQATT and CDR2 SNEGSKA (reference sequence). The CDR3 DNA reads TGCAGTGCTCCCCGGGACAGAATCGATTCACCCCTCCACTTT. Its translation: CSAPRDRIDSPLHF.

A word on this clonotype: The junction differs from germline at one of its ends, possibly a read error. The chain carries TRBV5-1 and TRBJ2-5; the D is unclear. Germline V CDR1 and CDR2: SGHRS, YFSETQ. This CDR3 is 12 amino acids long. This CDR3 reads CTSSARQETQYF. Here the CDR3 DNA reads TGCACCAGCAGCGCCAGACAAGAGACCCAGTACTTC. Looking up the rest from reference TRBV5-1 and TRBJ2-5 gives the full variable domain: KAGVTQTPRYLIKTRGQQVTLSCSPISGHRSVSWYQQTPGQGLQFLFEYFSETQRNKGNFPGRFSGRQFSNSRSEMNVSTLELGDSALYLCTSSARQETQYFGPGTRLLVL.

This clonotype was seen many times. The V and J genes are TRBV19 and TRBJ1-4, with D possibly TRBD1 on 5 matching bases. The V gene's germline CDR1 is LNHDA and CDR2 SQIVND (reference sequence). The CDR3 totals 14 residues. Between the trimmed V and J ends, which lost 5 bases and 4 bases, there was a span of 11 bases. CDR3 in amino acids: CASSPTVSNEKLFF. Written as DNA, the CDR3 is TGTGCCAGTAGTCCGACAGTCAGTAATGAAAAACTGTTTTTT.

This clonotype occurred many times. This sequence joins TRBV2 and TRBJ1-2; 8 positions agree with TRBD1. Germline V gene sequence: CDR1 SNHLY, CDR2 FYNNEI. V dropped 4 bases and J dropped 8; count of bases not matched to a gene: 6. CDR3 length equals 13 residues. The CDR3 DNA sequence: TGTGCCAGCAGTGTAGGGACAGGACGGGGCTACACCTTC. Protein: CASSVGTGRGYTF.